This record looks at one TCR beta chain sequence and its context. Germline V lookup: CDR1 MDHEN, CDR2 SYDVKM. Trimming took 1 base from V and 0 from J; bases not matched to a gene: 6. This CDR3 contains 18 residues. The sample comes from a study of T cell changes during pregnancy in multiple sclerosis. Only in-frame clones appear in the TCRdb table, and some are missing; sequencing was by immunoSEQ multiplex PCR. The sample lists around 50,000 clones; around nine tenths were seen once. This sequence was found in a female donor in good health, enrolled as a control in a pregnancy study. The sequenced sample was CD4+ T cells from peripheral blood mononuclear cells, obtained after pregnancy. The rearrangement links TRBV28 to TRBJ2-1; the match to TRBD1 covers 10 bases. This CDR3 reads CASSLSGQGTSSYNEQFF. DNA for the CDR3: TGTGCCAGCAGTTTATCGGGACAGGGGACCAGCTCCTACAATGAGCAGTTCTTC.